These T cell receptor beta chains were read from a single sample in a study of PD-1 blockade in classical Hodgkin lymphoma. The method was immunoSEQ multiplex PCR; TCRdb's version includes in-frame clones alone and lacks a portion of them. The sample has over 20,000 clones; 80% are singletons. The source material was peripheral blood mononuclear cells (PBMCs), sampled at baseline. These receptors came from a human donor with classical Hodgkin lymphoma. The CDR3 runs from the conserved cysteine through the conserved F or W. The D gene is left open where the match is weak. Clone size is given for some rows only: seen once, a few or many times, or a class if the clone is expanded.

J gene | D gene | clone size | V gene | CDR3 protein | CDR3 DNA
TRBJ1-5 | TRBD1 | NA | TRBV7-2 | CASSTQTGISNQPQHF | TGTGCCAGCAGCACCCAGACAGGGATTAGCAATCAGCCCCAGCATTTT
TRBJ1-2 | TRBD1 | NA | TRBV29-1 | CSVLGDRDGYTF | TGCAGCGTTTTAGGGGACAGGGATGGCTACACCTTC
TRBJ2-5 | NA | NA | TRBV13 | CASSLLGSGAEETQYF | TGTGCCAGCAGCCTCCTTGGGTCTGGGGCGGAAGAGACCCAGTACTTC
TRBJ2-1 | NA | once | TRBV2 | CASSAEQRYNEQFF | TGTGCCAGCAGCGCGGAACAGCGTTACAATGAGCAGTTCTTC
TRBJ2-2 | NA | once | TRBV4-1 | CASSHTTRNTGELFF | TGCGCCAGCAGCCATACCACAAGGAACACCGGGGAGCTGTTTTTT
TRBJ1-5 | NA | NA | TRBV6-5 | CASSYGAVGQPQHF | TGTGCCAGCAGTTACGGGGCAGTGGGGCAGCCCCAGCATTTT
TRBJ1-1 | NA | few | TRBV5-1 | CASSLEPRNTEAFF | TGCGCCAGCAGCTTGGAACCGAGGAACACTGAAGCTTTCTTT
TRBJ1-4 | NA | once | TRBV7-8 | CASSLGRTGGGEKLFF | TGTGCCAGCAGCTTAGGCAGGACCGGGGGCGGTGAAAAACTGTTTTTT
TRBJ2-5 | NA | once | TRBV18 | CASSPPQETQYF | TGTGCCAGCTCACCACCCCAAGAGACCCAGTACTTC
TRBJ2-7 | NA | NA | TRBV7-9 | CASSLERAHEQYF | TGTGCCAGCAGCTTGGAGCGGGCCCACGAGCAGTACTTC
TRBJ1-5 | TRBD1 | NA | TRBV15 | CATSRDVFGQGANQPQHF | TGTGCCACCAGCAGAGATGTATTTGGACAGGGGGCGAATCAGCCCCAGCATTTT
TRBJ2-5 | NA | NA | TRBV18 | CASSPSGLKETQYF | TGTGCCAGCTCACCTTCAGGGCTAAAAGAGACCCAGTACTTC
TRBJ2-5 | NA | NA | TRBV27 | CASRAQGLGETQYF | TGTGCCAGCAGAGCACAGGGACTGGGGGAGACCCAGTACTTC
TRBJ1-4 | NA | NA | TRBV13 | CASSSRQPNEKLFF | TGTGCCAGCAGCTCGCGACAGCCTAATGAAAAACTGTTTTTT
TRBJ1-3 | TRBD1 | NA | TRBV10-3 | CAISEADRGVGNTIYF | TGTGCCATCAGTGAGGCCGACAGGGGGGTTGGAAACACCATATATTTT
TRBJ2-7 | NA | NA | TRBV6-5 | CASREKYEQYF | TGTGCCAGCAGGGAGAAATACGAGCAGTACTTC
TRBJ1-4 | NA | NA | TRBV27 | CASSDRGSNEKLFF | TGTGCCAGCAGTGATCGGGGAAGTAATGAAAAACTGTTTTTT
TRBJ2-3 | TRBD2 | NA | TRBV9 | CASSRRTSGGADTQYF | TGTGCCAGCAGCCGTCGGACTAGCGGGGGCGCAGATACGCAGTATTTT
TRBJ2-3 | NA | once | TRBV5-1 | CASSLPGTDTQYF | TGCGCCAGCAGCTTGCCGGGTACAGATACGCAGTATTTT
TRBJ2-1 | TRBD2 | NA | TRBV4-3 | CASSQDLAGSYNEQFF | TGCGCCAGCAGCCAAGATCTAGCGGGGAGCTACAATGAGCAGTTCTTC
TRBJ2-7 | NA | NA | TRBV18 | CASSPPWAPEEQYF | TGTGCCAGCTCACCACCGTGGGCCCCTGAGGAGCAGTACTTC
TRBJ2-2 | NA | NA | TRBV7-9 | CASSLRAANTGELFF | TGTGCCAGCAGCTTAAGGGCAGCGAACACCGGGGAGCTGTTTTTT
TRBJ2-1 | NA | NA | TRBV5-4 | CASSLSQGDEQFF | TGTGCCAGCAGCTTGAGCCAGGGAGATGAGCAGTTCTTC
TRBJ2-2 | NA | few | TRBV7-6 | CASSSGVDAGELFF | TGTGCCAGCAGCTCAGGGGTTGACGCCGGGGAGCTGTTTTTT
TRBJ1-4 | NA | NA | TRBV4-1 | CASSKFGTHDLGEKLFF | TGCGCCAGCAGCAAGTTCGGGACCCACGACCTCGGTGAAAAACTGTTTTTT
TRBJ1-5 | TRBD1 | NA | TRBV7-4 | CASSLDRSYSNQPQHF | TGTGCCAGCAGCTTGGACAGGTCTTATAGCAATCAGCCCCAGCATTTT
TRBJ2-3 | TRBD2 | NA | TRBV10-2 | CASSGGGQAGDTQYF | TGCGCCAGCAGCGGGGGGGGCCAGGCCGGAGATACGCAGTATTTT
TRBJ2-3 | NA | NA | TRBV9 | CASSANPESTDTQYF | TGTGCCAGCAGCGCAAACCCAGAAAGCACAGATACGCAGTATTTT
TRBJ1-3 | NA | NA | TRBV9 | CASSAGPGGNTIYF | TGTGCCAGCAGCGCAGGGCCTGGGGGAAACACCATATATTTT
TRBJ2-2 | TRBD2 | NA | TRBV7-8 | CASSSGLAGGRTGELFF | TGTGCCAGCAGCTCGGGACTAGCGGGGGGACGGACCGGGGAGCTGTTTTTT
TRBJ2-7 | NA | NA | TRBV7-2 | CASSLEGRESYEQYF | TGTGCCAGCAGCTTAGAAGGCAGGGAGTCCTACGAGCAGTACTTC
TRBJ2-3 | NA | NA | TRBV5-5 | CASSQMTGQDTQYF | TGTGCCAGCAGCCAAATGACGGGGCAAGATACGCAGTATTTT
TRBJ2-7 | NA | few | TRBV5-1 | CASSLGGLWEAYEQYF | TGCGCCAGCAGCTTGGGGGGTTTGTGGGAGGCGTACGAGCAGTACTTC
TRBJ1-4 | NA | NA | TRBV5-6 | CASSFRGGDEKLFF | TGTGCCAGCAGCTTCAGGGGAGGGGATGAAAAACTGTTTTTT
TRBJ2-1 | NA | NA | TRBV11-2 | CASSLRSKHFF | TGTGCCAGCAGCTTAAGGTCAAAACATTTCTTC
TRBJ1-3 | NA | NA | TRBV7-7 | CASSRASEQGSSGNTIYF | TGTGCTAGCAGCCGAGCCTCGGAACAGGGCAGCTCTGGAAACACCATATATTTT
TRBJ1-4 | NA | NA | TRBV6-5 | CASSRSSAEKLFF | TGTGCCAGCAGCCGCTCAAGTGCTGAAAAACTGTTTTTT
TRBJ1-1 | TRBD1 | NA | TRBV7-6 | CASSLIGGLDTEAFF | TGTGCCAGCAGCTTAATAGGGGGCTTGGACACTGAAGCTTTCTTT
TRBJ1-4 | NA | NA | TRBV19 | CASSTTRGSNEKLFF | TGTGCCAGTAGTACAACCAGGGGCTCAAATGAAAAACTGTTTTTT
TRBJ2-7 | NA | NA | TRBV7-2 | CASSSRAGYYEQYF | TGTGCCAGCAGCTCTAGGGCAGGTTACTACGAGCAGTACTTC
TRBJ2-3 | TRBD2 | few | TRBV10-3 | CAISGSSGGALDTQYF | TGTGCCATCAGTGGGTCTAGCGGGGGGGCCTTGGATACGCAGTATTTT
TRBJ1-1 | TRBD1 | NA | TRBV29-1 | CSVEGWGTGDTEAFF | TGCAGCGTTGAAGGCTGGGGGACAGGGGACACTGAAGCTTTCTTT
TRBJ2-4 | TRBD1 | NA | TRBV19 | CASSIGQGSDIQYF | TGTGCCAGTAGTATTGGACAGGGTTCAGACATTCAGTACTTC
TRBJ2-1 | TRBD2 | NA | TRBV7-9 | CASSSPLGGGNEQFF | TGTGCCAGCAGCTCCCCCCTGGGGGGGGGCAATGAGCAGTTCTTC